This T cell receptor beta chain was obtained from a study of Graves' ophthalmopathy and Graves' hyperthyroidism. Whole-study findings and limits: Appearing in blood as well were most expanded thyroid clonotypes above 0.001 frequency. Researchers report that a 13-signature model separated ophthalmopathy from stable hyperthyroidism, posting less than 90% sensitivity and approximately 81% specificity.

The germline V gene encodes CDR1 LNHDA and CDR2 SQIVND (reference sequence). CDR3 length: 15 amino acids. With 3 bases clipped from V and 6 bases from J, the junction kept 9 bases outside the gene matches. Moderate-to-severe activity, CAS ≥3, NOSPECS ≥4 and a duration under 3 months were seen in donors with ophthalmopathy. Symptoms, serum thyroxine and TRAb, thyroid ultrasound, and orbital computed tomography formed the diagnostic basis. Amplified material comprised TCR beta CDR3 regions derived from RNA transcripts. The first round was an RT-PCR with HTBI primers, and the second round was a multiplex PCR. Each CDR3 protein gets one entry after TCRdb re-called the multiplex PCR reads with MiXCR. The repertoire holds some 750,000 distinct CDR3 sequences, with 40% as singletons. Concerning this clonotype: What it binds is unknown.

This chain links TRBV19 with TRBJ2-7, with TRBD1 identical over 9 bases. Sequenced sample: peripheral blood. The receptor comes from an adult man with Graves' ophthalmopathy. The CDR3 here is CASSISGTGTFEQYF. The CDR3 nucleotides are TGTGCCAGTAGTATCTCCGGGACAGGGACCTTCGAGCAGTACTTC.